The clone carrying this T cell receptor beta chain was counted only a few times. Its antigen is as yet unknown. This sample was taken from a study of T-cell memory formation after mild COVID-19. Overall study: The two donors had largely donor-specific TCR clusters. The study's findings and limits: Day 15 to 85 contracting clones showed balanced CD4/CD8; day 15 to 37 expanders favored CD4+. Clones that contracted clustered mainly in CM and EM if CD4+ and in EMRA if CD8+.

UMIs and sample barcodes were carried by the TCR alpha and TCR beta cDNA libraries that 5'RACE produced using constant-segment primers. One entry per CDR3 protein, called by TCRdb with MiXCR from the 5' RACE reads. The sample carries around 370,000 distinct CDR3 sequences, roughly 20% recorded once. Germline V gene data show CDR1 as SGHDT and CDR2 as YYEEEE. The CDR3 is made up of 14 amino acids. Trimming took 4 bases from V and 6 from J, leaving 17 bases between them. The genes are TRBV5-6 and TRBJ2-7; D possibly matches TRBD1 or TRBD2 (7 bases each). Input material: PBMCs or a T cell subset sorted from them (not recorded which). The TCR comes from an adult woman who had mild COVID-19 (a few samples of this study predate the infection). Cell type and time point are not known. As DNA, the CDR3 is TGTGCCAGCAGCCCCAGGGGGGGATGGAGCGAGCAGTACTTC. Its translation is CASSPRGGWSEQYF.